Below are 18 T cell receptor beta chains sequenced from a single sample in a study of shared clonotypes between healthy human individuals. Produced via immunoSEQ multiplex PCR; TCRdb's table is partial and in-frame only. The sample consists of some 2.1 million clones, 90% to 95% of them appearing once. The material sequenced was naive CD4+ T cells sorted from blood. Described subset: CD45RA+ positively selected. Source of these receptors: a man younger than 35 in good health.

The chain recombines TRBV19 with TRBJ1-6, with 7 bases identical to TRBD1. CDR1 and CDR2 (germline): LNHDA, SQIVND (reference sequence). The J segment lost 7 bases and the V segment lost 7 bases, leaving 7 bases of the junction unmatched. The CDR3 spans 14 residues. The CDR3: CASTRQGGNSPLHF. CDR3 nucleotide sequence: TGTGCCAGTACCCGGCAGGGGGGAAATTCACCCCTCCACTTT.

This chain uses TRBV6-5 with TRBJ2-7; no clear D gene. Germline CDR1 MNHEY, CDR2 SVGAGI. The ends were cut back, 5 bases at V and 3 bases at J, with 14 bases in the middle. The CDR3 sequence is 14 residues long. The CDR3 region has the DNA TGTGCCAGCAGTCCTAGGGCGTTGGGCTACGAGCAGTACTTC. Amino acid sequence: CASSPRALGYEQYF.

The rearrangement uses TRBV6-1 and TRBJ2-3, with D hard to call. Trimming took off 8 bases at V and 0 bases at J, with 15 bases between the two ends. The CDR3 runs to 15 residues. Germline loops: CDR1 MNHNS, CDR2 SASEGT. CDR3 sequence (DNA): TGTGCCAGCTCCAACGGAGTATCTAGCACAGATACGCAGTATTTT. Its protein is CASSNGVSSTDTQYF.

The CDR3 coding sequence is TGTGCCAGCAGTTTCCACTCCTTAGCGGGAACGCAGTATTTT. Its protein is CASSFHSLAGTQYF. This sequence joins TRBV28 and TRBJ2-3; TRBD2 matches 8 bases. The CDR3 has 14 amino acids. The V segment lost 3 bases and the J segment 9 bases; nucleotides outside the gene matches: 8. CDR1 is MDHEN, CDR2 SYDVKM, per germline. Using reference TRBV28 and TRBJ2-3 for the parts outside the CDR3, the full variable domain is DVKVTQSSRYLVKRTGEKVFLECVQDMDHENMFWYRQDPGLGLRLIYFSYDVKMKEKGDIPEGYSVSREKKERFSLILESASTNQTSMYLCASSFHSLAGTQYFGPGTRLTVL.

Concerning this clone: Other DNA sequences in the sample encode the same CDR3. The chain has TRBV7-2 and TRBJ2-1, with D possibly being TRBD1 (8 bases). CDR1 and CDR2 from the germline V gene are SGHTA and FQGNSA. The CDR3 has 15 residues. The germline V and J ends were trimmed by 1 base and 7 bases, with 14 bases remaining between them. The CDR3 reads CASSLDRGGYNEQFF. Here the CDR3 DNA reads TGTGCCAGCAGCTTAGACAGGGGGGGATATAATGAGCAGTTCTTC.

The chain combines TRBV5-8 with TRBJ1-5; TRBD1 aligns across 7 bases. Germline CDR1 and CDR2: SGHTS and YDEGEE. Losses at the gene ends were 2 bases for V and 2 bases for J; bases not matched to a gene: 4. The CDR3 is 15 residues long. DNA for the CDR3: TGTGCCAGCAGCTTAGGGGGCAGGGGCAATCAGCCCCAGCATTTT. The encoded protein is CASSLGGRGNQPQHF.

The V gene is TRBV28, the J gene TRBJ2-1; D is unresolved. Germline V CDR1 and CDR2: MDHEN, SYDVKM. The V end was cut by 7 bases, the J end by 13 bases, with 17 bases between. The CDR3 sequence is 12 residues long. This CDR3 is CASNRPGGPQFF. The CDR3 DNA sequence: TGTGCCAGCAACCGCCCGGGCGGCCCCCAGTTCTTC.

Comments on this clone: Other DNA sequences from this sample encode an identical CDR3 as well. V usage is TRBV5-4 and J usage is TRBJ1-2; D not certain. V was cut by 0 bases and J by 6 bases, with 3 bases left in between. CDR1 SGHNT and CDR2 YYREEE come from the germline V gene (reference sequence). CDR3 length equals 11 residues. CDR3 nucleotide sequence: TGTGCCAGCAGCTTGGGCAATGGCTACACCTTC. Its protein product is CASSLGNGYTF.

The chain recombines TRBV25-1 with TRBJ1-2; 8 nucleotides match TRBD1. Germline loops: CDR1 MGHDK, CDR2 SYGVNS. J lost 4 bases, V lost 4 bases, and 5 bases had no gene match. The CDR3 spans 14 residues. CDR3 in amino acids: CASSGWTGPYGYTF. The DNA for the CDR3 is TGTGCCAGCAGTGGCTGGACAGGGCCCTATGGCTACACCTTC.

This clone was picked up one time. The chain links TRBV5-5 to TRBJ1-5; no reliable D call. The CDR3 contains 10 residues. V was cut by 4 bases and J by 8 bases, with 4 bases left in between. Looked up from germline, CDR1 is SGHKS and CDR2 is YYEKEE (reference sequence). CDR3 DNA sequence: TGTGCCAGCAGCGCGAAGCCCCAGCATTTT. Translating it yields CASSAKPQHF.

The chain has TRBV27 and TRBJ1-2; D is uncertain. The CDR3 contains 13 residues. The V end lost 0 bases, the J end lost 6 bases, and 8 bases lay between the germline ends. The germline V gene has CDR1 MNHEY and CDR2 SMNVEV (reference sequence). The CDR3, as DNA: TGTGCCAGCAGTTTATCGGGTGGGGATGGCTACACCTTC. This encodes CASSLSGGDGYTF.

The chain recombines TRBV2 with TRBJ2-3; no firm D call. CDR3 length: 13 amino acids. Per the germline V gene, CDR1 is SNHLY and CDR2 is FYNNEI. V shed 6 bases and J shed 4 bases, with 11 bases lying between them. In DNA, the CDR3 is TGTGCCAGCAGGGTAGACCGGGCAGATACGCAGTATTTT. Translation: CASRVDRADTQYF.

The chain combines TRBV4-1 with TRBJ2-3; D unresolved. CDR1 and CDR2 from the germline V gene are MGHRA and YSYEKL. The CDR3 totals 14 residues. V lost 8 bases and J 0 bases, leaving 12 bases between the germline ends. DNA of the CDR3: TGCGCCAGCCGCAGGACCTCAAGCACAGATACGCAGTATTTT. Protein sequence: CASRRTSSTDTQYF.

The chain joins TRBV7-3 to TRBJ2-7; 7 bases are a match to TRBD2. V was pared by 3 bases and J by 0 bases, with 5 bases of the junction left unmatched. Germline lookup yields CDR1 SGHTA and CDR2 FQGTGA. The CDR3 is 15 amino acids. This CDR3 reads CASSLTTGGSYEQYF. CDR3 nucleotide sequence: TGTGCCAGCAGCTTGACGACGGGGGGCTCCTACGAGCAGTACTTC.

The CDR3 nucleotides are TGTGCCAGTGGACTAGACGGTCACAATGAGCAGTTCTTC. It encodes CASGLDGHNEQFF. This chain joins TRBV2 and TRBJ2-1, with TRBD2 matching 7 bases. The germline CDR1 and CDR2 sequences are SNHLY and FYNNEI. The CDR3 sequence is 13 residues long. With V trimmed by 9 bases and J by 5 bases, 7 bases remained unmatched. The full variable domain, its missing parts supplied by reference TRBV2 and TRBJ2-1, is EPEVTQTPSHQVTQMGQEVILRCVPISNHLYFYWYRQILGQKVEFLVSFYNNEISEKSEIFDDQFSVERPDGSNFTLKIRSTKLEDSAMYFCASGLDGHNEQFFGPGTRLTVL.

The CDR3 DNA reads as TGTGCCACGGCCAGGGATTTTAGCTCCTACGAGCAGTACTTC. Its translation is CATARDFSSYEQYF. The chain links TRBV10-3 to TRBJ2-7, with D perhaps matching TRBD1 (5 bases). Per the germline V gene, CDR1 is ENHRY and CDR2 is SYGVKD. V lost 10 bases to trimming and J lost 0 bases, with 16 bases between them. The CDR3 runs to 14 residues.

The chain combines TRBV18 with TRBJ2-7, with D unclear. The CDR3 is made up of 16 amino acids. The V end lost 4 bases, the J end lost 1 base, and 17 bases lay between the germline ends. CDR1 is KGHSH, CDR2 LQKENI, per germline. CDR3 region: CASSRVPSGSSYEQYF. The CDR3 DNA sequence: TGTGCCAGCTCACGGGTCCCCTCGGGCTCATCCTACGAGCAGTACTTC.

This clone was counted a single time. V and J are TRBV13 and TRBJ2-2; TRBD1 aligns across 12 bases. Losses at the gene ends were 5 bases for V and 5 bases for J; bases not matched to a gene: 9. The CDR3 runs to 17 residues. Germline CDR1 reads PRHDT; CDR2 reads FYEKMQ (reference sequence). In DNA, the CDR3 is TGTGCCAGCAGCAGCCGGGACAGGGGGCGAAGGACCGGGGAGCTGTTTTTT. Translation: CASSSRDRGRRTGELFF.